This T cell receptor beta chain was found in a study of T cells in Graves' hyperthyroidism and ophthalmopathy. Background on the study: At initial diagnosis, before any treatment had begun, peripheral blood was obtained. Study results and caveats: Stable hyperthyroidism was separated from ophthalmopathy by a model based on 13 V-J features.

From RNA transcripts, TCR beta CDR3 regions were amplified. Researchers ran a first-round RT-PCR on the TCR CDR3 using the HTBI primer set. TCRdb fed the multiplex PCR reads into MiXCR, producing one record per CDR3 protein. Found here are approximately 740,000 distinct CDR3 sequences, 13% to 15% of them singletons; the top ten hold approximately 10%. This clonotype was recorded a few times. Its target is not known. Stable hyperthyroidism: no ophthalmopathy progression over 18 months of follow-up. Germline CDR1 LNHDA, CDR2 SQIVND (reference sequence). The CDR3 consists of 14 residues. V dropped 7 bases and J dropped 6; count of bases not matched to a gene: 9.

The clonotype was recovered from a woman between 18 and 29 years old with Graves' hyperthyroidism. This sequence joins TRBV19 and TRBJ1-5; 7 positions match TRBD1. Material: blood. Here the CDR3 reads CASTPTGTRQPQHF. In DNA, the CDR3 is TGTGCCAGTACCCCGACAGGGACCCGTCAGCCCCAGCATTTT.